This T cell receptor beta chain was found in a study of blood T cells in healthy people across ages. Notes on the study in general: Long-lived and aged donors differed, with more naive CD4+ cells and higher diversity in the long-lived. The donors' CMV status was not determined, possibly confounding changes in expanded clonotypes. Across samples, TCR beta diversity tracked strongly with naive T cell percentage.

Each donor was a healthy Caucasian individual from Russia, aged about 6 to 95. A second PCR of about 7 to 12 cycles used a sample-barcoded 5' primer and a J-beta primer mix. One entry per CDR3 protein, called by TCRdb with MiXCR from the 5' RACE reads. The data show some 1.5 million distinct CDR3 sequences, approximately 30% seen once. This clonotype was seen a few times. The antigen is not known. The junction shows a germline mismatch at one end, possibly a read error. The CDR3 is 13 amino acids. The germline V gene encodes CDR1 MGHDK and CDR2 SYGVNS. Sequencing input: blood. The chain has TRBV25-1 and TRBJ1-6; D is unclear. This TCR was recovered from a woman aged 25 to 39 in good health. CDR3 region: CVSRAQFNSPRHF. The CDR3 coding sequence is TGTGTCAGCAGAGCCCAGTTCAATTCACCCCGCCACTTT.